Shown below are 2 T cell receptor beta chains from a single sample sequenced in a study of cytomegalovirus exposure and HLA in healthy donors. The PCR used 60 Vbeta and 13 Jbeta primers. Assay used: immunoSEQ multiplex PCR; TCRdb lists only in-frame clones, some missing. This sample has some 120,000 clones, with around four fifths found just once. The sample taken for sequencing was PBMCs. These receptors were collected from a male donor in good health and CMV-seropositive.

This clone was seen a few times. This chain uses TRBV19 with TRBJ1-2, with D uncertain. Between the trimmed V and J ends, which lost 2 bases and 8 bases, there was a span of 15 bases. CDR1 LNHDA and CDR2 SQIVND come from the germline V gene (reference sequence). CDR3 length: 14 residues. The DNA of the CDR3 is TGTGCCAGTAGTATAAGGAGGACTTGGGAGGGCTACACCTTC. Translation gives CASSIRRTWEGYTF.

This clone appeared once. The V call is TRBV4-3, the J call TRBJ2-7, with 7 bases that match TRBD1. The CDR3 runs to 14 residues. Per germline, CDR1 LGHNA and CDR2 YSLEER. V gave up 1 base and J gave up 7 bases; unmatched junction bases: 7. The CDR3 nucleotides are TGCGCCAGCAGCCAAGTCACAGGGGAAAGAGAGCAGTACTTC. Residues: CASSQVTGEREQYF.